This is a list of T cell receptor beta chains from one sample in a study of lymphopenia after photon versus proton radiotherapy. Method: immunoSEQ multiplex PCR; TCRdb's copy keeps in-frame clones and lacks some. The data hold about 55,000 clones, with about 88% observed a single time. Sequencing used peripheral blood, obtained from a patient treated with proton-based radiotherapy. The receptors shown here come from a man in his fifties or sixties with pancreatic cancer. CDR3s include the opening cysteine and the closing phenylalanine or tryptophan. The D gene is left open where the match is weak. The size of a clone is reported for some rows only, either as once, few or many, or as a class for expanded clones.

d_call,clone_size,j_call,cdr3_length,v_call,cdr3_nt,cdr3_aa
-,-,TRBJ1-1,14,TRBV29-1,TGCAGCGTTGAGCAAGGGGCGGGTAGCACTGAAGCTTTCTTT,CSVEQGAGSTEAFF
TRBD2,-,TRBJ2-3,16,TRBV19,TGTGCCAGTAGCCCAGGACTAGCGCTTAGCACAGATACGCAGTATTTT,CASSPGLALSTDTQYF
-,-,TRBJ2-7,12,TRBV18,TGTGCCAGCTCACCGGACAGTCGCGAGCAGTACTTC,CASSPDSREQYF
-,once,TRBJ2-1,14,TRBV6-5,TGTGCCAGCAAAACAGGGTTTGCCTACAATGAGCAGTTCTTC,CASKTGFAYNEQFF
TRBD2,-,TRBJ2-7,15,TRBV6-1,TGTGCCAGCAGTGAAGCAACGGGGGGTGTCTACGAGCAGTACTTC,CASSEATGGVYEQYF
-,-,TRBJ2-7,15,TRBV6-1,TGTGCCAGTTTCATAGCGAGACCCACCAACTACGAGCAGTACTTC,CASFIARPTNYEQYF
TRBD1,-,TRBJ1-2,13,TRBV5-1,TGCGCCAGCAGCGAAACAGGGGAGTATGGCTACACCTTC,CASSETGEYGYTF
-,-,TRBJ2-1,11,TRBV20-1,TGCAGTGCTAGTAAAGGCGGTGAGCAGTTCTTC,CSASKGGEQFF
TRBD2,-,TRBJ2-1,15,TRBV4-3,TGCGCCAGCAGCCAGAGTGCGGGAGGGGGCAATGAGCAGTTCTTC,CASSQSAGGGNEQFF
-,-,TRBJ2-2,13,TRBV6-1,TGTGCCAGCCGGGACGGAAACACCGGGGAGCTGTTTTTT,CASRDGNTGELFF
TRBD2,-,TRBJ2-5,14,TRBV11-2,TGTGCCAGCAGCCCCCGACTAGCCCAAGAGACCCAGTACTTC,CASSPRLAQETQYF
-,-,TRBJ2-7,17,TRBV28,TGTGCCAGCAGCCACCCGTGGGTAGGGAGAGACTCCTACGAGCAGTACTTC,CASSHPWVGRDSYEQYF
TRBD1,once,TRBJ2-7,14,TRBV30,TGTGCCTGGAATAGACAGGGCCTTTCTTACGAGCAGTACTTC,CAWNRQGLSYEQYF
TRBD2,-,TRBJ2-1,17,TRBV30,TGTGCCTGGACCACCCAATCTAGCGGGAGGGCGTCCAATGAGCAGTTCTTC,CAWTTQSSGRASNEQFF
-,-,TRBJ2-2,14,TRBV7-6,TGTGCCAGCCGAGATTCGTTGAACACCGGGGAGCTGTTTTTT,CASRDSLNTGELFF
TRBD2,-,TRBJ2-7,16,TRBV7-3,TGTGCCAGCAGCTTAGGTAGCGGGGGAAGCTCCTACGAGCAGTACTTC,CASSLGSGGSSYEQYF
-,-,TRBJ2-1,16,TRBV14,TGTGCCAGCAGCCAAGATATAAGCGGCTCCTACAATGAGCAGTTCTTC,CASSQDISGSYNEQFF
-,once,TRBJ1-5,13,TRBV7-6,TGTGCCAGCAGCGCCACGGCGGGTCAGCCCCAGCATTTT,CASSATAGQPQHF
-,once,TRBJ2-3,15,TRBV5-4,TGTGCCAGCAGCGCCAAGAAGGGGGGCACAGATACGCAGTATTTT,CASSAKKGGTDTQYF
TRBD2,-,TRBJ2-1,17,TRBV7-3,TGTGCCAGCAGCTTAACCTCCTGGACTAGATTCCCCAATGAGCAGTTCTTC,CASSLTSWTRFPNEQFF
TRBD1,-,TRBJ2-5,14,TRBV6-1,TGTGCCAGCAGTGACAGGGGGCCGGGAGAGACCCAGTACTTC,CASSDRGPGETQYF
-,-,TRBJ2-7,13,TRBV14,TGTGCCAGCAGCCCGCAGAGCTCCTACGAGCAGTACTTC,CASSPQSSYEQYF
TRBD2,once,TRBJ2-1,14,TRBV5-1,TGCGCCAGCAGCTTGGAAATGACTAGCTCCCGGATGTTCTTC,CASSLEMTSSRMFF
-,once,TRBJ2-5,14,TRBV6-6,TGTGCCAGCAGCGGGGCGGCTGCCGCAGAGACCCAGTACTTC,CASSGAAAAETQYF
TRBD1,-,TRBJ1-5,18,TRBV27,TGTGCCAGCAGTCCGACAGGGGGCTATGGGGGTTTCAATCAGCCCCAGCATTTT,CASSPTGGYGGFNQPQHF
TRBD1,-,TRBJ2-2,17,TRBV11-3,TGTGCCAGCACCGACAGGGGCCAAATTCCGAACACCGGGGAGCTGTTTTTT,CASTDRGQIPNTGELFF
-,-,TRBJ1-2,17,TRBV11-2,TGTGCCAGCAGCCAACTTGTGGGGGGCGGGGTAAACTATGGCTACACCTTC,CASSQLVGGGVNYGYTF
-,-,TRBJ2-3,15,TRBV11-2,TGTGCCAGCAGCTTTCGAGCGGGCCTCACAGATACGCAGTATTTT,CASSFRAGLTDTQYF
-,-,TRBJ2-5,17,TRBV18,TGTGCCAGCTCACCACCCAGAGGCAGGGGTTCGGAAGAGACCCAGTACTTC,CASSPPRGRGSEETQYF
-,-,TRBJ2-5,13,TRBV30,TGTGCCTGGAGTGTCGGGGGCCAAGAGACCCAGTACTTC,CAWSVGGQETQYF
TRBD2,-,TRBJ2-3,15,TRBV19,TGTGCCAGTAGTGCGACTAGCGGGAGGTCAGATACGCAGTATTTT,CASSATSGRSDTQYF
-,-,TRBJ2-7,15,TRBV18,TGTGCCAGCTCACCGGAACAGGGTCGATACTACGAGCAGTACTTC,CASSPEQGRYYEQYF
-,-,TRBJ2-1,11,TRBV19,TGTGCCACCGCAAGCGGGAATGAGCAGTTCTTC,CATASGNEQFF
-,-,TRBJ2-1,14,TRBV7-8,TGTGCCAGCAGCTTAAGCGACTTTCTGGGTGAGCAGTTCTTC,CASSLSDFLGEQFF
TRBD1,-,TRBJ1-5,14,TRBV15,TGTGCCACCAGCGCCGGGACAGGCAATCAGCCCCAGCATTTT,CATSAGTGNQPQHF
-,-,TRBJ1-2,13,TRBV5-4,TGTGCCAGCAGCTTGCGTCATAGTAGTGGCTACACCTTC,CASSLRHSSGYTF
TRBD1,-,TRBJ1-2,13,TRBV28,TGTGCCAGCAGTTGGGGACAGGGATTTGGCTACACCTTC,CASSWGQGFGYTF
-,-,TRBJ2-3,14,TRBV10-2,TGCGCCAGCAGCCCTGATTACAGCACAGATACGCAGTATTTT,CASSPDYSTDTQYF
-,once,TRBJ1-2,15,TRBV21-1,TGTGCCAGCAGCAAGAGGCAGGGCCTATCTGTCGGCTACACCTTC,CASSKRQGLSVGYTF